This TCR beta chain was recovered during a study of T-cell memory formation after mild COVID-19. Overall study findings and caveats: Confirmation of SARS-CoV-2 specificity was lacking for second-wave clones peaking day 37.

This clonotype was counted a few times. Its antigen is unknown. V lost 2 bases, J lost 6 bases, and 10 bases lay in between. This CDR3 is 14 amino acids long. Per germline, CDR1 ENHRY and CDR2 SYGVKD. Using its own MiXCR run on the 5' RACE reads, TCRdb lists one record per CDR3 protein. Among 300,000 to 350,000 distinct CDR3 sequences listed, 13% to 15% were seen once. This TCR was recovered from a man aged 18 to 29 who had mild COVID-19 (a few samples of this study predate the infection). Cell type and time point are not known. The J gene is TRBJ1-4, the V gene TRBV10-3; possibly TRBD1 for D (5 bases). Material for sequencing was PBMCs or a T cell subset sorted from them (not recorded which). The CDR3 loop is CAISEGPGDEKLFF. The DNA of the CDR3 is TGTGCCATCAGTGAGGGTCCGGGGGATGAAAAACTGTTTTTT.